Following are 14 T cell receptor beta chains from one sample sequenced in a study of cytomegalovirus exposure and HLA in healthy donors. A multiplex PCR was run with 60 Vbeta primers and 13 Jbeta primers. TCRdb keeps only in-frame clones here, not all; method: immunoSEQ multiplex PCR. The repertoire holds over 150,000 clones, with over 80% as singletons. Sequencing was carried out using PBMCs. These receptors were taken from a male donor in good health and CMV-seronegative.

The V and J genes are TRBV5-4 and TRBJ2-3; D possibly corresponds to TRBD1 (6 bases). With 1 base removed from V and 0 bases from J, the gap between germline ends came to 9 bases. The CDR3 covers 15 residues. Germline-derived CDR1 and CDR2 are SGHNT and YYREEE (reference sequence). The CDR3 coding sequence is TGTGCCAGCAGCTTGCCAGGGGCTAGCACAGATACGCAGTATTTT. It translates to CASSLPGASTDTQYF. Combining the CDR3 with reference TRBV5-4 and TRBJ2-3 gives the whole variable domain ETGVTQSPTHLIKTRGQQVTLRCSSQSGHNTVSWYQQALGQGPQFIFQYYREEENGRGNFPPRFSGLQFPNYSSELNVNALELDDSALYLCASSLPGASTDTQYFGPGTRLTVL.

V gene TRBV5-1 combines with J gene TRBJ2-3, with 8 positions matching TRBD2. Germline-derived CDR1 and CDR2 are SGHRS and YFSETQ. The CDR3 length is 14 residues. V dropped 3 bases and J dropped 2; count of bases not matched to a gene: 2. As DNA, the CDR3 is TGCGCCAGCAGCTCGGGACTAGTCACAGATACGCAGTATTTT. Translating it yields CASSSGLVTDTQYF.

The chain has TRBV7-2 and TRBJ1-1; D gene uncertain. Looked up from germline, CDR1 is SGHTA and CDR2 is FQGNSA. The CDR3 totals 14 residues. The V end was cut by 1 base, the J end by 7 bases, with 13 bases between. CDR3 loop: CASSLVAEAIEAFF. The CDR3 bases are TGTGCCAGCAGCTTAGTAGCCGAGGCAATTGAAGCTTTCTTT.

The gene calls are TRBV5-8 and TRBJ2-2; no definite D call. Germline V gives CDR1 SGHTS, CDR2 YDEGEE. V was trimmed by 4 bases and J by 5 bases, leaving 12 bases between them. The length of the CDR3 is 14 residues. The CDR3 is CASSRLSSTGELFF. The CDR3 region has the DNA TGTGCCAGCAGCCGACTTAGTTCGACCGGGGAGCTGTTTTTT. Filled out from reference TRBV5-8 and TRBJ2-2, the complete variable domain reads EAGVTQSPTHLIKTRGQQATLRCSPISGHTSVYWYQQALGLGLQFLLWYDEGEERNRGNFPPRFSGRQFPNYSSELNVNALELEDSALYLCASSRLSSTGELFFGEGSRLTVL.

This chain connects TRBV18 to TRBJ2-7; 8 bases are a match to TRBD1. J was trimmed by 7 bases and V by 0 bases; bases with no gene match: 11. The CDR3 has 16 residues. Per germline, CDR1 KGHSH and CDR2 LQKENI. The CDR3 DNA reads as TGTGCCAGCTCACCACCGGGCAGGGGGCCTTCGGGGGAGCAGTACTTC. Translated: CASSPPGRGPSGEQYF.

CDR3 residues: CASSILGQGSYEQYF. CDR3 nucleotide sequence: TGTGCCAGTAGTATACTGGGACAGGGGTCTTACGAGCAGTACTTC. This chain links TRBV19 with TRBJ2-7; 10 bases align to TRBD1. CDR3 length: 15 amino acids. The V gene's germline CDR1 is LNHDA and CDR2 SQIVND (reference sequence). With V trimmed by 2 bases and J by 4 bases, 5 bases remained unmatched.

This clone was detected only a few times. V gene TRBV7-2 combines with J gene TRBJ2-1; the D is unclear. The CDR3 runs to 15 residues. The germline V gene encodes CDR1 SGHTA and CDR2 FQGNSA. Trimming took 2 bases from V and 6 from J, leaving 14 bases between them. Here the CDR3 reads CASSLNSLLVNEQFF. CDR3 DNA: TGTGCCAGCAGCTTAAACAGCCTTCTCGTCAATGAGCAGTTCTTC.

The V and J genes are TRBV30 and TRBJ2-5, with TRBD1 matching 8 bases. V lost 2 bases, J lost 12 bases, and 5 bases stayed unmatched. The CDR3 has 11 amino acids. From germline, CDR1 is GTSNPN and CDR2 SVGIG (reference sequence). The CDR3 nucleotides read TGTGCCTGGAGTTTAACAGGGGGAAAGTACTTC. Protein sequence: CAWSLTGGKYF.

The J gene is TRBJ1-2, the V gene TRBV5-1, with 8 bases identical to TRBD1. This CDR3 comprises 14 residues. With 4 bases clipped from V and 4 bases from J, the junction kept 6 bases outside the gene matches. Germline V CDR1 and CDR2: SGHRS, YFSETQ. The CDR3 sequence: CASSEDRDTYGYTF. The DNA of the CDR3 is TGCGCCAGCAGCGAGGACAGGGATACCTATGGCTACACCTTC. The full variable domain, rest sourced from reference TRBV5-1 and TRBJ1-2, is KAGVTQTPRYLIKTRGQQVTLSCSPISGHRSVSWYQQTPGQGLQFLFEYFSETQRNKGNFPGRFSGRQFSNSRSEMNVSTLELGDSALYLCASSEDRDTYGYTFGSGTRLTVV.

This clone was seen only once. The chain joins TRBV7-9 to TRBJ2-2; 7 nucleotides line up with TRBD1. Germline CDR1 is SEHNR and CDR2 is FQNEAQ (reference sequence). V dropped 4 bases and J dropped 4; count of bases not matched to a gene: 12. CDR3 length: 17 amino acids. DNA of the CDR3: TGTGCCAGCAGCTCGTACTCGGGACAGATGGCCACCGGGGAGCTGTTTTTT. Encoded protein: CASSSYSGQMATGELFF.

This chain links TRBV5-1 with TRBJ1-2; TRBD1 might be the D (6 bases). Trimming removed 0 bases from V and 3 bases from J, with 15 bases in between. Germline V gene data show CDR1 as SGHRS and CDR2 as YFSETQ. This CDR3 spans 16 amino acids. The CDR3 coding sequence is TGCGCCAGCAGCTTGGATGGACAGCAACTACACTATGGCTACACCTTC. Protein sequence: CASSLDGQQLHYGYTF.

The gene calls are TRBV29-1 and TRBJ2-7, with D possibly matching TRBD1 (6 bases). The ends were cut back, 7 bases at V and 0 bases at J, with 16 bases in the middle. This CDR3 comprises 14 residues. Germline CDR1 and CDR2: SQVTM and ANQGSEA. CDR3 DNA sequence: TGCAGCGCCCGTTACAGGGAGAGCTCCTACGAGCAGTACTTC. This translates into CSARYRESSYEQYF.

The chain recombines TRBV11-2 with TRBJ2-1; TRBD2 might be the D (6 bases). Per the germline V gene, CDR1 is SGHAT and CDR2 is FQNNGV. V lost 2 bases to trimming and J lost 8 bases, with 7 bases between them. This CDR3 is 12 amino acids long. CDR3 amino acids: CASSLSGYEQFF. CDR3 coding DNA: TGTGCCAGCAGCTTAAGCGGGTATGAGCAGTTCTTC.

The chain joins TRBV5-5 to TRBJ1-4; TRBD1 aligns across 8 bases. Germline CDR1 and CDR2: SGHKS and YYEKEE (reference sequence). This CDR3 has 15 residues. Trimming took 1 base from V and 2 from J; bases not matched to a gene: 1. CDR3 sequence (DNA): TGTGCCAGCAGCTTGTGGACAGGGACTAATGAAAAACTGTTTTTT. Translated: CASSLWTGTNEKLFF. Full variable domain (outside the CDR3, taken from reference TRBV5-5 and TRBJ1-4): DAGVTQSPTHLIKTRGQQVTLRCSPISGHKSVSWYQQVLGQGPQFIFQYYEKEERGRGNFPDRFSARQFPNYSSELNVNALLLGDSALYLCASSLWTGTNEKLFFGSGTQLSVL.